The 17 T cell receptor beta chains reported below all come from one sample, sequenced in a study of blood T cell repertoires in COVID-19. The method was immunoSEQ multiplex PCR; TCRdb's version includes in-frame clones alone and lacks a portion of them. This table has about 400,000 clones, roughly 90% appearing once. Specimen: PBMCs or T cells enriched from blood (not recorded which). These receptors were taken from a woman aged 25 to 39 with acute COVID-19.

This rearrangement joins TRBV10-3 to TRBJ2-2; TRBD1 aligns across 8 bases. CDR1 and CDR2 from the germline V gene are ENHRY and SYGVKD. Trimming at V came to 2 bases and at J to 5 bases, leaving 1 base not matched to a gene. The CDR3 extends over 14 amino acids. The CDR3 protein is CAISERQGTGELFF. CDR3 nucleotide sequence: TGTGCCATCAGTGAGCGACAGGGGACCGGGGAGCTGTTTTTT.

V is TRBV4-3 and J is TRBJ2-1; the match to TRBD2 covers 7 bases. CDR3 length equals 16 residues. Per germline, CDR1 LGHNA and CDR2 YSLEER. V was clipped by 1 base and J by 4 bases; unmatched bases: 7. DNA of the CDR3: TGCGCCAGCAGCCAAGGTCCAGCGGGGAGATACAATGAGCAGTTCTTC. Translation: CASSQGPAGRYNEQFF.

This chain joins TRBV12-5 and TRBJ1-4; D might be TRBD1 (6 bases). Germline loops: CDR1 LGHNT, CDR2 FRNRAP. V dropped 0 bases and J dropped 0 bases, with 11 bases sitting between them. This CDR3 has 17 residues. The CDR3 is CASGLVRGGATNEKLFF. In nucleotides, the CDR3 is TGTGCTAGTGGTTTGGTTCGAGGGGGGGCAACTAATGAAAAACTGTTTTTT.

This chain joins TRBV27 and TRBJ1-6; 11 bases fit TRBD1. CDR1 is MNHEY, CDR2 SMNVEV, per germline (reference sequence). This CDR3 comprises 15 residues. Trimming took 5 bases from V and 7 from J; bases not matched to a gene: 4. CDR3 in amino acids: CASSPRDRGNSPLHF. DNA of the CDR3: TGTGCCAGCAGTCCAAGGGACAGGGGGAATTCACCCCTCCACTTT.

This chain connects TRBV6-2 or TRBV6-3 to TRBJ2-7; the D gene is possibly TRBD1 (6 bases). CDR1 and CDR2 (germline): MNHEY, SVGEGT. V was trimmed by 6 bases and J by 2 bases, leaving 14 bases between them. The CDR3 sequence is 14 residues long. This CDR3 reads CASSLRDIAYEQYF. In DNA, the CDR3 is TGTGCCAGCAGCCTCCGGGACATCGCCTACGAGCAGTACTTC.

The chain combines TRBV3-1 (or the pseudogene TRBV3-2) with TRBJ2-1, with a possible D match to TRBD1 (5 bases). The germline CDR1 and CDR2 sequences are LGHDT and YNNKEL (reference sequence). V was trimmed by 0 bases and J by 2 bases, leaving 8 bases between them. The CDR3 has 15 residues. The CDR3 loop is CASSQDEDTYNEQFF. The CDR3 DNA is TGTGCCAGCAGCCAAGATGAGGACACCTACAATGAGCAGTTCTTC.

About this clone itself: Other nucleotide sequences from this sample produce the same CDR3. The chain carries TRBV7-3 and TRBJ2-5, with TRBD2 identical over 15 bases. Per the germline V gene, CDR1 is SGHTA and CDR2 is FQGTGA. V dropped 2 bases and J dropped 5; count of bases not matched to a gene: 12. This CDR3 is 19 amino acids long. The CDR3 loop is CASSLLGTSGGHGGETQYF. CDR3 coding DNA: TGTGCCAGCAGCTTACTCGGGACTAGCGGGGGGCACGGCGGCGAGACCCAGTACTTC.

This clone has a single count. The J gene is TRBJ2-1, the V gene TRBV11-2; D gene ambiguous. V dropped 1 base and J dropped 4 bases, with 8 bases sitting between them. Germline V lookup: CDR1 SGHAT, CDR2 FQNNGV. The CDR3 has 14 residues. CDR3 residues: CASSLAGKYNEQFF. CDR3 in DNA: TGTGCCAGCAGCTTAGCTGGCAAGTACAATGAGCAGTTCTTC.

This clone was seen once. The chain employs TRBV9 and TRBJ2-1, with 8 nucleotides matching TRBD2. Germline lookup yields CDR1 SGDLS and CDR2 YYNGEE. Trimming cost V 4 bases and J 8 bases; bases outside gene matches: 11. CDR3 length: 15 residues. The CDR3 bases are TGTGCCAGCAGCCCGGGGGGGTTACCTGGGGATGAGCAGTTCTTC. This encodes CASSPGGLPGDEQFF.

This clone was picked up a small number of times. The chain recombines TRBV7-3 with TRBJ2-1; D is perhaps TRBD2 (6 bases). The CDR3 extends over 14 amino acids. CDR1 and CDR2 from the germline V gene are SGHTA and FQGTGA. The ends were cut back, 1 base at V and 9 bases at J, with 13 bases in the middle. CDR3 sequence: CASSLKDAGTEQFF. CDR3 bases: TGTGCCAGCAGCTTAAAGGACGCGGGGACTGAGCAGTTCTTC.

The rearrangement links TRBV9 to TRBJ2-2, with D uncertain. Germline V lookup: CDR1 SGDLS, CDR2 YYNGEE. CDR3 length equals 18 residues. The ends were cut back, 0 bases at V and 0 bases at J, with 15 bases in the middle. Here the CDR3 reads CASSVGFGRDSNTGELFF. In nucleotides, the CDR3 is TGTGCCAGCAGCGTAGGATTCGGCCGAGACTCGAACACCGGGGAGCTGTTTTTT.

This clone has more than one count but fewer than ten. This chain connects TRBV29-1 to TRBJ1-6; no clear D. CDR3 size: 13 residues. Trimming stripped 6 bases from V and 10 bases from J, with 16 bases between. CDR1 is SQVTM and CDR2 is ANQGSEA in the germline V gene. The CDR3 bases are TGCAGCGTCCGATCTGAGGTTAACTCACCCCTCCACTTT. Its protein product is CSVRSEVNSPLHF. The whole variable domain, remainder taken from reference TRBV29-1 and TRBJ1-6, is SAVISQKPSRDICQRGTSLTIQCQVDSQVTMMFWYRQQPGQSLTLIATANQGSEATYESGFVIDKFPISRPNLTFSTLTVSNMSPEDSSIYLCSVRSEVNSPLHFGNGTRLTVT.

This chain connects TRBV12-3 or TRBV12-4 to TRBJ1-2; D may be TRBD1 (6 bases). V dropped 6 bases and J dropped 5 bases, with 10 bases sitting between them. CDR3 size: 12 residues. CDR3 coding DNA: TGTGCCAGCAGCTACAGGGTGTATGGCTACACCTTC. The encoded protein is CASSYRVYGYTF.

The V call is TRBV3-1 (or the pseudogene TRBV3-2), the J call TRBJ2-3; D may be TRBD2 (5 bases). This CDR3 region has 14 residues. V shed 0 bases and J shed 5 bases, with 9 bases lying between them. The germline gives CDR1 LGHDT, CDR2 YNNKEL (reference sequence). DNA for the CDR3: TGTGCCAGCAGCCAAGATGCGGGTGTAGATACGCAGTATTTT. This codes for CASSQDAGVDTQYF.

In DNA form, the CDR3 reads TGTGCCACCAGTGATCCCCGGCGGCCTTGGAATGAGCAGTTCTTC. It codes for CATSDPRRPWNEQFF. The rearrangement links TRBV24-1 to TRBJ2-1; no definite D call. Trimming shortened V by 3 bases and J by 7 bases, and 15 bases separated the two germline ends. The CDR3 covers 15 residues. CDR1 KGHDR and CDR2 SFDVKD come from the germline V gene.

V usage is TRBV2 and J usage is TRBJ2-4, with a possible D match to TRBD1 (8 bases). The CDR3 is made up of 16 amino acids. Between the trimmed V and J ends, which lost 0 bases and 10 bases, there was a span of 19 bases. Germline loops: CDR1 SNHLY, CDR2 FYNNEI. This CDR3 reads CASSEAGGDRSTIQYF. Here the CDR3 DNA reads TGTGCCAGCAGTGAAGCGGGGGGGGACAGGTCCACAATTCAGTACTTC. Supplemented by reference TRBV2 and TRBJ2-4, the full variable domain reads EPEVTQTPSHQVTQMGQEVILRCVPISNHLYFYWYRQILGQKVEFLVSFYNNEISEKSEIFDDQFSVERPDGSNFTLKIRSTKLEDSAMYFCASSEAGGDRSTIQYFGAGTRLSVL.

The rearrangement joins TRBV7-8 to TRBJ1-1; D uncertain. Deletions cut 5 bases from V and 5 bases from J, with 15 bases between. Germline V gene data show CDR1 as SGHVS and CDR2 as FQNEAQ. The CDR3 runs to 14 residues. The CDR3 sequence is CASSNPVTGTEAFF. The CDR3 bases are TGTGCCAGCAGCAACCCGGTCACGGGAACTGAAGCTTTCTTT.